This TCR beta chain was identified in a study of blood T cell repertoires in COVID-19. Study-wide context: Collection of acute and convalescent COVID-19 samples took place in the United States, Italy and Spain. Sample material is recorded as cDNA or gDNA derived from T cells, B-cell-depleted T cells, or PBMCs.

Profiled with immunoSEQ multiplex PCR; TCRdb holds only in-frame clones, not every one. This table holds roughly 500,000 clones, approximately 88% found once. V lost 5 bases to trimming and J lost 3 bases, with 23 bases between them. CDR3 length equals 18 residues. Germline CDR1 MNHEY, CDR2 SMNVEV (reference sequence). This TCR came from a woman in her forties who had recovered from COVID-19. Sequencing used PBMCs or T cells enriched from blood (not recorded which). The chain recombines TRBV27 with TRBJ1-3; D unresolved. The CDR3: CASSPIPPSAPGGNTIYF. The CDR3 coding sequence is TGTGCCAGCAGTCCAATACCCCCCTCTGCCCCCGGTGGAAACACCATATATTTT.